The next 22 T cell receptor beta chains were all read from a single sample in a study of post-analysis software for immune sequencing data. Unique molecular identifiers were built into the TCR beta cDNA libraries. TCRdb fed the PCR reads into MiXCR, producing one record per CDR3 protein. The data contain about half a million distinct CDR3 sequences, roughly 34% of them singletons. Study outcomes and limitations: Elevated frequency relative to controls characterized roughly 5 TRBV segments in patients, TRBV5-6, TRBV5-1 and TRBV20-1 among them.

For these TCRs, the target antigens are not known. Sequenced sample: blood. These receptors were collected from a girl younger than 18 with multiple sclerosis.

This clonotype was detected a few times. The chain uses TRBV5-1 and TRBJ2-1; 11 bases fit TRBD1. Germline V gives CDR1 SGHRS, CDR2 YFSETQ. The CDR3 is 15 residues long. V was pared by 4 bases and J by 5 bases, with 5 bases of the junction left unmatched. The CDR3 DNA is TGCGCCAGCAGCCCCGGACAGGGGGCGAACAATGAGCAGTTCTTC. Translation: CASSPGQGANNEQFF.

This clonotype was counted once. The V call is TRBV5-1, the J call TRBJ2-3; D gene ambiguous. Deletions cut 6 bases from V and 1 base from J, with 12 bases between. The germline V gene encodes CDR1 SGHRS and CDR2 YFSETQ. This CDR3 region has 14 residues. In nucleotides, the CDR3 is TGCGCCAGCAAGGTTAGGTCAGGCACAGATACGCAGTATTTT. It codes for CASKVRSGTDTQYF.

This rearrangement joins TRBV7-2 to TRBJ2-3; D is perhaps TRBD1 or TRBD2 (6 bases each). The CDR3 has 15 residues. V was trimmed by 7 bases and J by 4 bases, leaving 18 bases between them. CDR1 SGHTA and CDR2 FQGNSA come from the germline V gene. The CDR3 loop is CASTLTGTGADTQYF. The CDR3, as DNA: TGTGCCAGCACCCTCACAGGGACGGGAGCAGATACGCAGTATTTT.

This clonotype came up many times. Here the CDR3 reads CSVKWGTETQYF. The DNA of the CDR3 is TGCAGCGTTAAGTGGGGCACGGAGACCCAGTACTTC. The chain uses TRBV29-1 and TRBJ2-5; tentatively, D is TRBD1 (5 bases). The CDR3 is made up of 12 amino acids. Per the germline V gene, CDR1 is SQVTM and CDR2 is ANQGSEA. V gave up 5 bases and J gave up 5 bases, with 12 bases separating them.

This clonotype was observed a few times. This sequence joins TRBV27 and TRBJ1-2; perhaps TRBD1 as D (5 bases). Germline V gene sequence: CDR1 MNHEY, CDR2 SMNVEV (reference sequence). This CDR3 is built from 13 residues. The ends were cut back, 7 bases at V and 7 bases at J, with 16 bases in the middle. The DNA for the CDR3 is TGTGCCAGCAAAGGATCAGGGAGGGGTGGCTACACCTTC. Its protein product is CASKGSGRGGYTF.

The rearrangement links TRBV28 to TRBJ2-7; D is possibly TRBD1 (7 bases). Germline V lookup: CDR1 MDHEN, CDR2 SYDVKM. Trimming took 7 bases from V and 2 from J, leaving 18 bases between them. This CDR3 is built from 15 residues. The DNA for the CDR3 is TGTGCCAGCACCGATGGCAGGGGGGCCGCCTACGAGCAGTACTTC. Translated: CASTDGRGAAYEQYF.

Points on this clonotype: A much larger clone lies one base from this, so it may be a read error. The gene calls are TRBV29-1 and TRBJ2-1; 9 nucleotides align to TRBD2. Germline CDR1 SQVTM, CDR2 ANQGSEA. V shed 0 bases and J 8 bases; nucleotides not matched to a gene: 11. The CDR3 runs to 16 residues. The CDR3 loop is CSVEDEGTSSWDEQFF. CDR3 sequence (DNA): TGCAGCGTTGAAGACGAGGGGACTAGCTCCTGGGATGAGCAGTTCTTC.

The chain links TRBV7-9 to TRBJ2-5, with D tentatively TRBD2 (6 bases). Trimming took 9 bases from V and 2 from J, leaving 10 bases between them. The CDR3 extends over 12 amino acids. Germline assignment: CDR1 SEHNR and CDR2 FQNEAQ (reference sequence). The CDR3 sequence is CASWRDQETQYF. CDR3 sequence (DNA): TGTGCCAGTTGGCGGGATCAAGAGACCCAGTACTTC.

The chain employs TRBV7-9 and TRBJ2-5, with D possibly TRBD1 on 6 matching bases. V gave up 1 base and J gave up 11 bases, with 11 bases separating them. The CDR3 sequence is 12 residues long. CDR1 and CDR2 from the germline V gene are SEHNR and FQNEAQ (reference sequence). The CDR3 spells CASSLEGVQQYF. CDR3 bases: TGTGCCAGCAGCTTAGAGGGGGTGCAGCAGTACTTC.

In regard to this clonotype: A read error may produce the germline difference seen at one junction end. V usage is TRBV11-2 and J usage is TRBJ2-5; 14 nucleotides line up with TRBD2. This CDR3 has 19 residues. From germline, CDR1 is SGHAT and CDR2 FQNNGV. The CDR3 loop reads CVSSSRMLAGLAGEETQYF. The DNA of the CDR3 is TGTGTCAGCAGCTCTCGAATGTTGGCGGGACTAGCGGGAGAAGAGACCCAGTACTTC.

About this clonotype: A junction boundary mismatches the germline segment, possibly from a read error. V usage is TRBV7-9 and J usage is TRBJ2-5; D not resolved. The CDR3 totals 13 residues. Germline V gives CDR1 SEHNR, CDR2 FQNEAQ (reference sequence). The CDR3 coding sequence is TGTGCCAGCAGCTTGATGACCTTAGAGGCCCAGTACTTC. Its protein product is CASSLMTLEAQYF.

This clonotype was seen only a few times. The chain combines TRBV3-1 with TRBJ2-6, with unresolved D. Germline V CDR1 and CDR2: LGHDT, YNNKEL (reference sequence). This CDR3 contains 15 residues. The V end lost 1 base, the J end lost 2 bases, and 6 bases lay between the germline ends. DNA for the CDR3: TGTGCCAGCAGCCAAGGGAACCCTGGGGCCAACGTCCTGACTTTC. This codes for CASSQGNPGANVLTF.

DNA of the CDR3: TGCAGTGCGCTGCCCCCCGACGGGACTAGGAAAGAGACCCAGTACTTC. Translation gives CSALPPDGTRKETQYF. The V and J genes are TRBV20-1 and TRBJ2-5; the match to TRBD2 covers 8 bases. Germline lookup yields CDR1 DFQATT and CDR2 SNEGSKA (reference sequence). V gave up 6 bases and J gave up 3 bases; unmatched junction bases: 15. CDR3 size: 16 residues.

This rearrangement joins TRBV20-1 to TRBJ2-1, with D perhaps matching TRBD1 (6 bases). In germline, CDR1 is DFQATT, CDR2 SNEGSKA (reference sequence). The CDR3 runs to 16 residues. V was clipped by 6 bases and J by 3 bases, with 21 bases between them. The CDR3 nucleotides are TGCAGTGCCTTGGACTCGGGTGGGGGCTACTACAATGAGCAGTTCTTC. Protein: CSALDSGGGYYNEQFF.

The J gene is TRBJ2-5, the V gene TRBV11-2, with D possibly TRBD2 on 5 matching bases. In germline, CDR1 is SGHAT, CDR2 FQNNGV. The ends were cut back, 1 base at V and 1 base at J, with 13 bases in the middle. This CDR3 contains 16 residues. The CDR3 reads CASSLGARSGQETQYF. For the CDR3, the DNA is TGTGCCAGCAGCTTAGGAGCTCGGAGCGGCCAAGAGACCCAGTACTTC.

The chain combines TRBV6-5 with TRBJ2-5; TRBD1 is a possible D gene (6 bases). The end of the DNA is better explained by TRBJ2-7, so the J call may be wrong. The CDR3 runs to 14 residues. Germline assignment: CDR1 MNHEY and CDR2 SVGAGI. Written as DNA, the CDR3 is TGTGCCAGCAGTCCCCCAGGGGTGAGAATCGAGCAGTACTTC. Protein sequence: CASSPPGVRIEQYF.

The V and J genes are TRBV11-2 and TRBJ2-5, with D perhaps given as TRBD1 or TRBD2 (6 bases each). TRBJ2-7 explains the end of the DNA better; the J call may be wrong. The CDR3 length is 15 residues. Per the germline V gene, CDR1 is SGHAT and CDR2 is FQNNGV. The CDR3 spells CASSLSPRGGREQYF. As DNA, the CDR3 is TGTGCCAGCAGCTTAAGCCCCCGAGGGGGGCGCGAGCAGTACTTC.

This sequence joins TRBV12-3 or TRBV12-4 and TRBJ1-2, with 9 nucleotides matching TRBD1. The trim removed 4 bases at V and 4 bases at J, leaving 7 bases unmatched. This CDR3 region has 15 residues. The CDR3 is CASSSRWTGAYGYTF. Here the CDR3 DNA reads TGTGCCAGCAGTTCACGATGGACAGGGGCCTATGGCTACACCTTC.

The rearrangement joins TRBV6-5 to TRBJ2-3, with 12 positions matching TRBD2. This CDR3 has 14 amino acids. V lost 7 bases and J lost 6; bases outside the gene matches: 5. The V gene's germline CDR1 is MNHEY and CDR2 SVGAGI. DNA for the CDR3: TGTGCCAGCACCGTCGGACTAGCGGGGGATACGCAGTATTTT. This codes for CASTVGLAGDTQYF.

This clonotype was found a few times. A much bigger clone sits one base away, suggesting this may be a read error. The chain recombines TRBV11-2 with TRBJ2-3; the match to TRBD1 covers 10 bases. The germline gives CDR1 SGHAT, CDR2 FQNNGV. The CDR3 consists of 16 residues. Unmatched junction bases numbered 10, after V lost 4 bases and J lost 6 bases. CDR3 coding DNA: TGTGCCAGCAGCTCGGCCGGGACAGGGGTTTGTGATACGCAGTATTTT. Amino acid sequence: CASSSAGTGVCDTQYF.

The genes are TRBV5-1 and TRBJ2-5, with D uncertain. The V gene lost 0 bases and the J gene lost 2 bases, with 11 bases spanning the gap. The CDR3 loop spans 15 amino acids. The germline V gene has CDR1 SGHRS and CDR2 YFSETQ. This CDR3 is CASSLGRPGQETQYF. DNA of the CDR3: TGCGCCAGCAGCTTGGGTCGGCCAGGACAAGAGACCCAGTACTTC.

The chain combines TRBV7-9 with TRBJ1-5; D is unresolved. The CDR3 contains 15 residues. Trimming stripped 3 bases from V and 4 bases from J, with 13 bases between. The germline CDR1 and CDR2 sequences are SEHNR and FQNEAQ (reference sequence). CDR3 coding DNA: TGTGCCAGCAGCTTCGCTTCCGGGCCTAATCAGCCCCAGCATTTT. It yields the protein CASSFASGPNQPQHF.